The clone carrying this TCR beta chain was seen only a few times. Germline V gene lookup returns CDR1 SGHKS and CDR2 YYEKEE (reference sequence). V lost 4 bases and J 2 bases, leaving 15 bases between the germline ends. The CDR3 consists of 15 residues. The record originates from a study of control samples from healthy donors and cancer patients. The assay was immunoSEQ multiplex PCR, and TCRdb's table has in-frame clones only and misses some. In the table there are some 70,000 clones, 75% to 90% of which are singletons. Sequencing input: PBMCs. This sequence was found in a woman aged 45-65 years with lung cancer. The rearrangement joins TRBV5-5 to TRBJ1-2, with TRBD1 as a possible D gene (5 bases). The CDR3 coding sequence is TGTGCCAGCAGCGAGCCGGGACGGCCGAACTATGGCTACACCTTC. It is translated as CASSEPGRPNYGYTF.